A selection of T cell receptor beta chains follows, all from one sample in a study of persistence of HIV-infected CD4 T cells. Only in-frame clones appear in the TCRdb table, and some are missing; sequencing was by immunoSEQ multiplex PCR. This sample carries about 13,000 clones, around 66% of them seen once, and the ten largest clones take 6.9%. Antigens of these TCRs are unknown. The specimen comprised CD4+ T cells sorted from PBMCs after approximately 20-hour stimulation, sampled from a patient who received antiretroviral therapy. These receptor sequences come from an adult man with HIV who was CMV-seropositive. Both conserved end residues are part of each CDR3.

>15|TRBV10-3|TRBJ1-6
CAISDSDRGNSPLHF
>15|TRBV11-2|TRBJ2-3
CASSLRTGEADTQYF
>9|TRBV2|TRBJ2-1
CASSEAEFF
>13|TRBV30|TRBJ1-2
CAWRSRGPKGYTF
>16|TRBV2|TRBJ1-6
CASSEAGNRNNSPLHF
>14|TRBV14|TRBJ1-2
CASSQLAKALGYTF
>15|TRBV6-2/TRBV6-3|TRBJ1-6
CASSYSAGQNSPLHF
>14|TRBV24-1|TRBJ2-1
CATSTNGAIGEQFF
>13|TRBV30|TRBJ1-1
CAWSVDVNTEAFF
>14|TRBV30|TRBJ2-7
CAWSRDSLSYEQYF
>15|TRBV3-1/TRBV3-2|TRBJ1-6
CASSQDSRANSPLHF
>14|TRBV7-9|TRBJ1-1
CASSSGQGVAEAFF
>16|TRBV24-1|TRBJ2-1
CATSDPSGGVYNEQFF
>13|TRBV28|TRBJ1-6
CATSGRVYSPLHF
>16|TRBV28|TRBJ1-5
CASSSGAPGPYQPQHF
>15|TRBV11-3|TRBJ2-2
CASSQEQGITGELFF
>14|TRBV6-5|TRBJ2-1
CASVTGGAGNEQFF
>14|TRBV20-1|TRBJ2-7
CSASTVLPYEQKYF
>17|TRBV5-1|TRBJ2-1
CASSLRENGGSGLRQFF
>18|TRBV7-2|TRBJ2-5
CASSLVGLAGGRQETQYF
>16|TRBV7-9|TRBJ1-1
CASSSKRQGENTEAFF
>15|TRBV15|TRBJ2-7
CATSREGRLSYEQYF
>15|TRBV14|TRBJ2-5
CASSQDRGLWETQYF
>16|TRBV27|TRBJ1-2
CASSRDHLGGVYGYTF
>17|TRBV19|TRBJ1-1
CASSTQRPAWGNTEAFF
>16|TRBV6-5|TRBJ1-2
CASSYGRGLTNYGYTF
>14|TRBV5-1|TRBJ2-7
CASSFQAASYEQYF
>15|TRBV5-1|TRBJ2-3
CASSSRSTSTDTQYF
>17|TRBV7-9|TRBJ2-2
CASSFRLAGGNTGELFF
>14|TRBV19|TRBJ1-2
CASSNLRDLDGYTF
>15|TRBV5-6|TRBJ2-7
CASSFTGTQTYEQYF
>16|TRBV5-8|TRBJ2-7
CASSSYRGYGRYEQYF
>14|TRBV6-1|TRBJ1-5
CASSEQGVFQPQHF
>17|TRBV5-3|TRBJ2-2
CARSYWTSGRVVGELFF
>11|TRBV20-1|TRBJ2-7
CSAPGRYEQYF
>15|TRBV6-5|TRBJ2-1
CASKRTGETSNEQFF
>15|TRBV19|TRBJ2-7
CASSKGLGPVYEQYF
>12|TRBV29-1|TRBJ2-7
CSVLLASYEQYF
>14|TRBV19|TRBJ1-2
CASSIDLQSYGYTF
>18|TRBV21-1|TRBJ1-1
CASSKGILDSFMNTEAFF
>14|TRBV5-6|TRBJ1-1
CASSPTGRNTEAFF
>16|TRBV4-2|TRBJ2-1
CASSQGSGGQYNEQFF
>12|TRBV12-3/TRBV12-4|TRBJ2-7
CASGTGLGEQYF
>19|TRBV4-1|TRBJ2-3
CASSPGGQGVHRGTDTQYF
>12|TRBV28|TRBJ1-2
CATGGAYYGYTF
>17|TRBV7-9|TRBJ2-2
CASRASRGRYRTGELFF
>14|TRBV6-5|TRBJ2-2
CASSRDANTGELFF
>16|TRBV13|TRBJ1-3
CASSSGTPWQGNTIYF
>14|TRBV7-2|TRBJ2-5
CASSLASTGETQYF
>14|TRBV10-3|TRBJ1-6
CAIRRTGDESPLHF
>15|TRBV7-9|TRBJ2-7
CASSFPGRVSYEQYF
>14|TRBV9|TRBJ2-7
CASSSPGGRGEQYF
>14|TRBV15|TRBJ1-1
CATSRDKVSSEAFF
>16|TRBV6-5|TRBJ1-4
CASSYDNGATNEKLFF
>13|TRBV27|TRBJ1-5
CASSLGYGEPQHF
>17|TRBV5-6|TRBJ1-6
CASSSFAGSSYNSPLHF
>15|TRBV5-1|TRBJ1-3
CASKRSPGPGNTIYF
>15|TRBV2|TRBJ2-1
CASSPNGGSYNEQFF